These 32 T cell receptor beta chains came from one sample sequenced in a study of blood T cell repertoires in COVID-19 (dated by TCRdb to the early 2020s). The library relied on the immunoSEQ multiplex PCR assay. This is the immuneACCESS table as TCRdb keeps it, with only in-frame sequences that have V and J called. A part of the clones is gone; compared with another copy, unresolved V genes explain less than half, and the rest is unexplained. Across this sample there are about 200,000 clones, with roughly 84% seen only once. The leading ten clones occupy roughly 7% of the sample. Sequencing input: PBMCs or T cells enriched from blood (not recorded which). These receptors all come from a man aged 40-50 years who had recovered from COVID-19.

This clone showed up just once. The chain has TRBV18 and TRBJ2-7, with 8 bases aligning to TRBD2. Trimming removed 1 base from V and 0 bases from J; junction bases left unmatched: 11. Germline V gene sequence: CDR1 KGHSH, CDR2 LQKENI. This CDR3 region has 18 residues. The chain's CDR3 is CASSPQAPGGGSSYEQYF. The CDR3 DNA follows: TGTGCCAGCTCACCACAAGCCCCCGGCGGGGGGAGCTCCTACGAGCAGTACTTC.

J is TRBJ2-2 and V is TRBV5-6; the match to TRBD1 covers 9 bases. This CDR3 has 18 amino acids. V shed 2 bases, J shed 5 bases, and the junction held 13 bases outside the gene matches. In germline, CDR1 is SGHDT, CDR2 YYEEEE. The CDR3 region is CASSLRRLGTGMTGELFF. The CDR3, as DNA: TGTGCCAGCAGCTTAAGAAGATTGGGGACAGGGATGACCGGGGAGCTGTTTTTT.

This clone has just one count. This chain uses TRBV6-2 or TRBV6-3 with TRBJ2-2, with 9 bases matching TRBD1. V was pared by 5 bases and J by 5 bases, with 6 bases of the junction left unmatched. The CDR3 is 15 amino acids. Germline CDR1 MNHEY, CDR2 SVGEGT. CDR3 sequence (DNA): TGTGCCAGCAGTGTGACAGGGGGTCGGACCGGGGAGCTGTTTTTT. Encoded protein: CASSVTGGRTGELFF.

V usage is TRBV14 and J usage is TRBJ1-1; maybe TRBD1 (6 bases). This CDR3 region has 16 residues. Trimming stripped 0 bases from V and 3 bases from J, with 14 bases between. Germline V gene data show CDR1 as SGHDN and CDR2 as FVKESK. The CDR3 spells CASSQDLQQGYTEAFF. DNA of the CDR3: TGTGCCAGCAGCCAAGATCTTCAACAGGGATACACTGAAGCTTTCTTT.

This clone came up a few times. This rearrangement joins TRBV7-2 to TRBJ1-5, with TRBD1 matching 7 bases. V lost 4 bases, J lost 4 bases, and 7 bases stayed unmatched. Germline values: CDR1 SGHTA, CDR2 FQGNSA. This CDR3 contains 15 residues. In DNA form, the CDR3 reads TGTGCCAGCAGCTCTACGGGACAGCCGAATCAGCCCCAGCATTTT. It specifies CASSSTGQPNQPQHF.

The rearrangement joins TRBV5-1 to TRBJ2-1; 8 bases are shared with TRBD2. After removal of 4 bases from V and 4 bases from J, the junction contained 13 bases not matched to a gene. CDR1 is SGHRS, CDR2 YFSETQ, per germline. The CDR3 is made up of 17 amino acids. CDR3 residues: CASSPGTGGAPYNEQFF. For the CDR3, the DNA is TGCGCCAGCAGCCCGGGGACGGGGGGGGCTCCATACAATGAGCAGTTCTTC.

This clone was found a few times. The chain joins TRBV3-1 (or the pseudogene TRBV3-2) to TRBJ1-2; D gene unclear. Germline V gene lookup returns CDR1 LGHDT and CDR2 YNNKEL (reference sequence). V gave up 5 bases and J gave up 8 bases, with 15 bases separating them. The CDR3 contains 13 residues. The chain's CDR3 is CASSERVRRGYTF. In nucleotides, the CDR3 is TGTGCCAGCAGCGAACGAGTCCGGCGGGGCTACACCTTC.

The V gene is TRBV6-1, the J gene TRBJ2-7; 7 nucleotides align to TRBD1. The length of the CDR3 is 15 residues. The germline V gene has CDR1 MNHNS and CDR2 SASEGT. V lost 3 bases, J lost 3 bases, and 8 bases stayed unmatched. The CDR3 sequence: CASSDRRGTYYEQYF. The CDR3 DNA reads TGTGCCAGCAGTGATCGCAGGGGGACCTACTACGAGCAGTACTTC.

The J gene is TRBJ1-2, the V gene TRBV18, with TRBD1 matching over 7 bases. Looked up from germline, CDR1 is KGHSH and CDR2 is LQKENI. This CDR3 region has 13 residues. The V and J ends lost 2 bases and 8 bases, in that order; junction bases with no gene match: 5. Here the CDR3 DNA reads TGTGCCAGCTCACCAAGGGAACAGGGGGGCTACACCTTC. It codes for CASSPREQGGYTF.

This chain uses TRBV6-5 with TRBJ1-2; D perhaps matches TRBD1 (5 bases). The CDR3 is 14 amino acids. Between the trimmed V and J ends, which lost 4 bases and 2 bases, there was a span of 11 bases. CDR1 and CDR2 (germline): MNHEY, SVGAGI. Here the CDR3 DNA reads TGTGCCAGCAGTTTTCATAGGGGAAACTATGGCTACACCTTC. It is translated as CASSFHRGNYGYTF.

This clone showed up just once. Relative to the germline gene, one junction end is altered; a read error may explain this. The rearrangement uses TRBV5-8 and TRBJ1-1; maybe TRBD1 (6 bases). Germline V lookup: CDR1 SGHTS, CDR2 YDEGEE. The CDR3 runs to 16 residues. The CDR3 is CASSLQGMGVNTEVFF. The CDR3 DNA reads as TGTGCCAGCAGCTTGCAGGGGATGGGGGTGAACACTGAAGTTTTCTTT.

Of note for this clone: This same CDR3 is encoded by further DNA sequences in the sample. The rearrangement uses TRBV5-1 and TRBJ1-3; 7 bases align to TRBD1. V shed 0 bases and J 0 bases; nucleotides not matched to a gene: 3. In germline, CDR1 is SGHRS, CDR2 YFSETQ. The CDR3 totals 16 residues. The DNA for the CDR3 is TGCGCCAGCAGCTTGGCGGCAGGGGGCTCTGGAAACACCATATATTTT. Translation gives CASSLAAGGSGNTIYF. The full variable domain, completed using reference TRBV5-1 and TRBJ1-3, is KAGVTQTPRYLIKTRGQQVTLSCSPISGHRSVSWYQQTPGQGLQFLFEYFSETQRNKGNFPGRFSGRQFSNSRSEMNVSTLELGDSALYLCASSLAAGGSGNTIYFGEGSWLTVV.

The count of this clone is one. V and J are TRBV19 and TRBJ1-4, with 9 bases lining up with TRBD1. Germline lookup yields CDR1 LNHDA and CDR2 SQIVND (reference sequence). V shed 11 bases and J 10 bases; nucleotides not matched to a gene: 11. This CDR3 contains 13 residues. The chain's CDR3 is CASKRTGDGKLFF. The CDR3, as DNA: TGTGCCTCGAAACGGACAGGGGACGGAAAACTGTTTTTT.

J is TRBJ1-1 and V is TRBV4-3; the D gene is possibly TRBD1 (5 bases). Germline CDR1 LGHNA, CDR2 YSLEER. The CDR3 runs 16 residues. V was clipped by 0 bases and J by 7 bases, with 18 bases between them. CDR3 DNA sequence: TGCGCCAGCAGCCAAGATCGTTTACCGCTGGGGGGTGAAGCTTTCTTT. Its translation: CASSQDRLPLGGEAFF.

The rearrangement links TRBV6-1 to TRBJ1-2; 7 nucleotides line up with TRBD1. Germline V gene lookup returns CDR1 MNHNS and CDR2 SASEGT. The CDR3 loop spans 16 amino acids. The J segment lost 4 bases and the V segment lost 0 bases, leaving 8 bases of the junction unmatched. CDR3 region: CASSEAFLQGTYGYTF. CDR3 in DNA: TGTGCCAGCAGTGAAGCGTTTCTACAGGGGACCTATGGCTACACCTTC.

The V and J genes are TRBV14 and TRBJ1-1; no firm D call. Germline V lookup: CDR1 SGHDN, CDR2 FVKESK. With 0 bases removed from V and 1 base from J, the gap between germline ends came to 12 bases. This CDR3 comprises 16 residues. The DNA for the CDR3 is TGTGCCAGCAGCCAAGATATCGGAGGGAAGAACACTGAAGCTTTCTTT. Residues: CASSQDIGGKNTEAFF.

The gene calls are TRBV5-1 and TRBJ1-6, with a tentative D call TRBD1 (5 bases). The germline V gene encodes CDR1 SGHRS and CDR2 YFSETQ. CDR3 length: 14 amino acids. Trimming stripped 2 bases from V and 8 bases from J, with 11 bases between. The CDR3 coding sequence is TGCGCCAGCAGCTTCCGAACAGGAGATTCACCCCTCCACTTT. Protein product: CASSFRTGDSPLHF.

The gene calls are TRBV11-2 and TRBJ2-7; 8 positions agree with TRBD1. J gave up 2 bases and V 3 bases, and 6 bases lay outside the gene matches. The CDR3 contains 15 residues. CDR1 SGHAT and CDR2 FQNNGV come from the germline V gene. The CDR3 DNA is TGTGCCAGCAGCTTTCCCGCACAGGGGGCCTACGAGCAGTACTTC. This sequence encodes CASSFPAQGAYEQYF.

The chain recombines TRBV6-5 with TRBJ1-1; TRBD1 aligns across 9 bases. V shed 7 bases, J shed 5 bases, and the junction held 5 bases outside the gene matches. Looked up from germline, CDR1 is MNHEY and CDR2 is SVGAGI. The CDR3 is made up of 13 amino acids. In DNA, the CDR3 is TGTGCCAGCAACTACAGGGGGCGGACTGAAGCTTTCTTT. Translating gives CASNYRGRTEAFF.

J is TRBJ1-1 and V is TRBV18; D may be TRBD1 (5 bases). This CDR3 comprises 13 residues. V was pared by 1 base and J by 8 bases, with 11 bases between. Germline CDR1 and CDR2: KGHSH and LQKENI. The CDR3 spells CASSPHRFNEAFF. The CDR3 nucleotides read TGTGCCAGCTCACCACACAGGTTCAACGAAGCTTTCTTT.

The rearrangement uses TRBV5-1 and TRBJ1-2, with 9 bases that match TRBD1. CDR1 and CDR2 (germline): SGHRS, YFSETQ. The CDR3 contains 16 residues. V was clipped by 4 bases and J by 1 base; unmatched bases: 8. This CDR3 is CASSRGQGSINYGYTF. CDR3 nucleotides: TGCGCCAGCAGCCGGGGACAGGGATCCATTAACTATGGCTACACCTTC. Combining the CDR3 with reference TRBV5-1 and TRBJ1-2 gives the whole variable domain KAGVTQTPRYLIKTRGQQVTLSCSPISGHRSVSWYQQTPGQGLQFLFEYFSETQRNKGNFPGRFSGRQFSNSRSEMNVSTLELGDSALYLCASSRGQGSINYGYTFGSGTRLTVV.

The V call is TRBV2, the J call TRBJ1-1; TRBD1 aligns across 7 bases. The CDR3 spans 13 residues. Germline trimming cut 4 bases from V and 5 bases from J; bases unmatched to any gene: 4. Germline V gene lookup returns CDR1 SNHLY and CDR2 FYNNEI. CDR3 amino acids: CASSGQGRTEAFF. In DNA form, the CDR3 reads TGTGCCAGCAGTGGACAGGGTCGGACTGAAGCTTTCTTT.

The CDR3 region is CAWGLTGQGALSYGYTF. DNA for the CDR3: TGTGCCTGGGGACTTACGGGACAGGGGGCATTATCCTATGGCTACACCTTC. The chain links TRBV30 to TRBJ1-2, with 12 nucleotides matching TRBD1. This CDR3 comprises 17 residues. From germline, CDR1 is GTSNPN and CDR2 SVGIG (reference sequence). V gave up 5 bases and J gave up 4 bases; unmatched junction bases: 14.

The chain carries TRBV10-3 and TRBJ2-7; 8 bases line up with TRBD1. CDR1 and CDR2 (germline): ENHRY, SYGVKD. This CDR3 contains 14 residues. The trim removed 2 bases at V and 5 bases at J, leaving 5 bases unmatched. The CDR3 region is CAISEQAGGDEQYF. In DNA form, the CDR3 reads TGTGCCATCAGTGAGCAGGCAGGGGGCGACGAGCAGTACTTC.

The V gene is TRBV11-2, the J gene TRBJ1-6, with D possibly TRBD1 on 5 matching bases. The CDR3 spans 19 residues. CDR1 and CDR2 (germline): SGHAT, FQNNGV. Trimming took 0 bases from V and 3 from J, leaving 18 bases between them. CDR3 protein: CASSLDLGPGLYYNSPLHF. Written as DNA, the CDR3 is TGTGCCAGCAGCTTAGATCTGGGGCCGGGACTTTACTATAATTCACCCCTCCACTTT.

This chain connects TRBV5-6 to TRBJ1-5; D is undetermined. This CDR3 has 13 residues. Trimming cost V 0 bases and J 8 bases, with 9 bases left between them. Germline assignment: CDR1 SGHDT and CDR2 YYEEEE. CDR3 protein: CASSLAAGKPQHF. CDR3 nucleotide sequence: TGTGCCAGCAGCTTGGCCGCGGGGAAGCCCCAGCATTTT.

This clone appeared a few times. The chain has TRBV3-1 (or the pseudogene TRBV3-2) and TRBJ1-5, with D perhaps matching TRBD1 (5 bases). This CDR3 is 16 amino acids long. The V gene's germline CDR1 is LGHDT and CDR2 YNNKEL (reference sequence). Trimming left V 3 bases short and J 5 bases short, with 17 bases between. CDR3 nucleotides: TGTGCCAGCAGCCACAGGGCCAGGGCCTCCCATCAGCCCCAGCATTTT. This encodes CASSHRARASHQPQHF.

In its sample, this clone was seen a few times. The CDR3 here is CASTMRSGGADTQYF. For the CDR3, the DNA is TGTGCCAGCACAATGAGGAGCGGGGGGGCAGATACGCAGTATTTT. This rearrangement joins TRBV28 to TRBJ2-3, with TRBD2 matching over 10 bases. CDR3 length: 15 residues. Germline V gene lookup returns CDR1 MDHEN and CDR2 SYDVKM. V shed 7 bases, J shed 4 bases, and the junction held 8 bases outside the gene matches.

The CDR3 reads CAWSLPERGGFGEQFF. In DNA, the CDR3 is TGTGCCTGGAGCTTACCTGAGCGGGGGGGGTTTGGTGAGCAGTTCTTC. The chain is built from TRBV30 and TRBJ2-1; 10 nucleotides align to TRBD2. V dropped 3 bases and J dropped 9; count of bases not matched to a gene: 14. Germline CDR1 and CDR2: GTSNPN and SVGIG (reference sequence). This CDR3 comprises 16 residues.

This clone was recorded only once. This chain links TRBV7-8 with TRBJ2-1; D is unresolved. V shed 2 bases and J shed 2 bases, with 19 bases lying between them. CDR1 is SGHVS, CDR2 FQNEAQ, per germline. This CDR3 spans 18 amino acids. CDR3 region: CASSLLSDFANTYNEQFF. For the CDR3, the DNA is TGTGCCAGCAGCTTACTATCCGACTTCGCCAATACCTACAATGAGCAGTTCTTC.

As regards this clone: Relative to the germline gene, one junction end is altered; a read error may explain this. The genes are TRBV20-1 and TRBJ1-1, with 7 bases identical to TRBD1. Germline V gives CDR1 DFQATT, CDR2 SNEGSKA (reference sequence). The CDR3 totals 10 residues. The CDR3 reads CSARDRGGTF. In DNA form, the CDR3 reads TGCAGTGCTAGAGATCGAGGGGGCACCTTT.

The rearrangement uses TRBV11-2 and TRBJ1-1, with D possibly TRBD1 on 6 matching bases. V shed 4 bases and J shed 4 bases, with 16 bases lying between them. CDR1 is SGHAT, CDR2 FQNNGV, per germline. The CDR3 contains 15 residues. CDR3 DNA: TGTGCCAGCAGCTACCCGCGCACCAGGGGCACTGAAGCTTTCTTT. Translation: CASSYPRTRGTEAFF.